This T cell receptor beta chain was sequenced for a study of cytomegalovirus exposure and HLA in healthy donors. Study summary: Out of about 190 million T cells, an earlier analysis found over 90 million unique TCR beta sequences in total.

The study ran its PCR with 60 Vbeta and 13 Jbeta primers. Original data processing: Roughly 83 million unique TCR beta chains, approximately 11 million of them shared, were counted by a later analysis. Data came from immunoSEQ multiplex PCR; TCRdb stores just in-frame clones and leaves some out. The V and J calls and clone size are taken from that table; D and trimming were inferred from the DNA. The sample has about 120,000 clones, 7% to 9.5% seen once. This clone was seen a handful of times. Its antigen is still unknown. Findings and caveats of the study: Association of a missense DCLRE1C variant with TCR beta V- and J-gene trimming was reported in a later analysis. An analysis done earlier found most TCR beta V segments productive about 87% or about 30% of the time.

Sequencing input: PBMCs. This clonotype was obtained from a woman between 40 and 55 years old in good health and CMV-seropositive.

CDR3 sequence reads: CASSDSYRDRGYNEQFF. The CDR3 nucleotides are TGTGCCAGCAGTGACTCGTATAGGGACAGGGGGTACAATGAGCAGTTCTTC. V is TRBV6-4 and J is TRBJ2-1; TRBD1 matches 11 bases. The V gene end was trimmed by 0 bases and the J gene end by 4 bases; junction bases not matched to a gene: 5. Germline V gene sequence: CDR1 MRHNA, CDR2 SNTAGT. The CDR3 contains 17 residues.